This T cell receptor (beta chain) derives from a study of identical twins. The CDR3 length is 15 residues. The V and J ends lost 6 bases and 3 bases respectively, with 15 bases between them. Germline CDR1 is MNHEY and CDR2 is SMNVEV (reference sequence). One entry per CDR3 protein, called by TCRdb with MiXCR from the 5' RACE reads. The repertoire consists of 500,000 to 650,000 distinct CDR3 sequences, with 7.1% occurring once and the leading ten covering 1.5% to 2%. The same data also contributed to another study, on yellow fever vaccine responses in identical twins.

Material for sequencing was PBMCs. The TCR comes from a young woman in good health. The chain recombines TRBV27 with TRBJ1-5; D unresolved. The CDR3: CASREGGFNNQPQHF. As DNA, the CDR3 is TGTGCCAGCAGAGAAGGAGGGTTTAACAATCAGCCCCAGCATTTT.